The 4 T cell receptor beta chains below were found in one sample sequenced in a study of monozygotic twins with inflammatory bowel disease. After re-calling the 5' RACE reads, TCRdb lists one entry per CDR3 protein, DNA absent. In total, the table holds approximately 400,000 distinct CDR3 sequences. The source material was blood. Every receptor here comes from a human donor with ulcerative colitis or Crohn's disease, or a healthy co-twin of an affected twin (not recorded which).

The chain uses TRBV19 and TRBJ2-6; the TCRdb call, TRBD1, lacks DNA for checking. Germline V lookup: CDR1 LNHDA, CDR2 SQIVND (reference sequence). This CDR3 is built from 16 residues. This chain's CDR3 is CASSSRTVGGANVLTF.

The chain has TRBV5-1 and TRBJ2-5; TCRdb picks TRBD1, but there is no DNA to check that call. The CDR3 has 14 amino acids. Germline V gene data show CDR1 as SGHRS and CDR2 as YFSETQ. CDR3 in amino acids: CASSRPGQSETQYF.

This chain links TRBV6-6 with TRBJ1-5. The CDR3 extends over 14 amino acids. CDR1 and CDR2 (germline): MNHNY, SVGAGI (reference sequence). CDR3 loop: CASSNTVSNQPQHF.

The V gene is TRBV6-1, the J gene TRBJ1-1; as DNA is missing, the TRBD1 call by TCRdb cannot be tested. CDR3 length equals 15 residues. Germline V CDR1 and CDR2: MNHNS, SASEGT. The CDR3 loop is CASSASGTGNTEAFF.